These T cell receptor beta chains were read from a single sample in a study of tumor-infiltrating lymphocytes in primary liver carcinoma. From the multiplex PCR reads, TCRdb called clonotypes with MiXCR, one entry per CDR3 protein. The sample carries approximately 110,000 distinct CDR3 sequences, 55% to 65% recorded once. The sample comprised liver tumor tissue from sampling region 1. These receptor sequences come from an older woman with primary liver carcinoma and hepatitis B virus infection. CDR3s include the opening cysteine and the closing phenylalanine or tryptophan. Fields, in order: V gene, D gene, J gene, clone size, CDR3 DNA, CDR3 protein. The D gene is left open where the match is weak. Clone size is shown for a subset of rows, as once, few, many or a class of expanded clone.

v_gene: TRBV11-2; d_gene: TRBD1; j_gene: TRBJ1-2; abundance: .; CDR3nt: TGTGTCAGCAGCTTAGTAGGACAGGGTGGCTACACTTTC; CDR3aa: CVSSLVGQGGYTF
v_gene: TRBV11-2; d_gene: .; j_gene: TRBJ2-3; abundance: .; CDR3nt: TGTGCCAGCAGTCCAGAGGGTCCGCGGTATTTT; CDR3aa: CASSPEGPRYF
v_gene: TRBV7-8; d_gene: .; j_gene: TRBJ2-3; abundance: .; CDR3nt: TGTGCCAGCAGCCCACCCCGGATAGGGGTTCCAGATACGCAGTATTTT; CDR3aa: CASSPPRIGVPDTQYF
v_gene: TRBV6-2/TRBV6-3; d_gene: TRBD1; j_gene: TRBJ2-2; abundance: many; CDR3nt: TGTGCCAGCAGGGCAGGACAGGGTTACACCGGGGAGCTGTTTTTT; CDR3aa: CASRAGQGYTGELFF
v_gene: TRBV18; d_gene: .; j_gene: TRBJ1-1; abundance: .; CDR3nt: TGTGCCAGCTCACCCCAGACAGGTGAAGCTTTCTTT; CDR3aa: CASSPQTGEAFF
v_gene: TRBV11-3; d_gene: .; j_gene: TRBJ2-2; abundance: .; CDR3nt: TGTGCCAGCAGCCTAAATTGGCTCGGGCAGAAAACCGGGGAGCAGTTTTTT; CDR3aa: CASSLNWLGQKTGEQFF
v_gene: TRBV4-1; d_gene: .; j_gene: TRBJ1-1; abundance: .; CDR3nt: TGCGCCAGCAGCCGAGAGTCCCAGGTGAACACTGAAGCTTCCTTT; CDR3aa: CASSRESQVNTEASF
v_gene: TRBV11-2; d_gene: .; j_gene: TRBJ1-1; abundance: .; CDR3nt: TGTGCCAGCATCCCTGGAGCGGCGAAAATTGTACAGGTTTTT; CDR3aa: CASIPGAAKIVQVF
v_gene: TRBV4-2; d_gene: .; j_gene: TRBJ2-1; abundance: .; CDR3nt: TGTGCCAGCAGCCATGATGGAGGGGGCCCCTACAATGTGCAGTTCTTC; CDR3aa: CASSHDGGGPYNVQFF
v_gene: TRBV29-1; d_gene: TRBD2; j_gene: TRBJ2-7; abundance: .; CDR3nt: TGCAGCTTTTCTCCGACTAGCGACCGCTACGAGCAGTACTTC; CDR3aa: CSFSPTSDRYEQYF
v_gene: TRBV29-1; d_gene: .; j_gene: TRBJ2-3; abundance: many; CDR3nt: TGCAGCGTAACCACAGGGTCTCCCACAGATACGCAGTATTTT; CDR3aa: CSVTTGSPTDTQYF
v_gene: TRBV28; d_gene: .; j_gene: TRBJ1-5; abundance: few; CDR3nt: TGTGCCAGCAGTTTGGGGACCGCGGTTACGGCCCAGCATTTT; CDR3aa: CASSLGTAVTAQHF
v_gene: TRBV12-3/TRBV12-4; d_gene: TRBD2; j_gene: TRBJ2-2; abundance: few; CDR3nt: TGTGCCAGCAGTTCAGGACTAGCAGCGAACACCGGGGAGCTGTTTTTT; CDR3aa: CASSSGLAANTGELFF
v_gene: TRBV11-2; d_gene: .; j_gene: TRBJ1-1; abundance: .; CDR3nt: TGCGCCAGCAGCCTAGAGGGGGGCAGGGGCCTGTTCTTT; CDR3aa: CASSLEGGRGLFF
v_gene: TRBV5-1; d_gene: .; j_gene: TRBJ1-2; abundance: few; CDR3nt: TGCGCCAGCAGCTTGGGGGATGCGGGGAACTATGGCTACACCTTC; CDR3aa: CASSLGDAGNYGYTF
v_gene: TRBV5-1; d_gene: TRBD1; j_gene: TRBJ1-2; abundance: many; CDR3nt: TGCGCCAGCAGCCCAGGACAGGGGAGTGGCTACACCTTC; CDR3aa: CASSPGQGSGYTF
v_gene: TRBV12-3/TRBV12-4; d_gene: TRBD1; j_gene: TRBJ1-1; abundance: many; CDR3nt: TGTGCCAGCAGCCGCAACGGACAGGCAGTTAACACTGAAGCTTTCTTT; CDR3aa: CASSRNGQAVNTEAFF
v_gene: TRBV5-1; d_gene: .; j_gene: TRBJ2-1; abundance: .; CDR3nt: TGCGCCAGCAGCAATTCGGAGGGGGGGAATGAGCAGTTCTTC; CDR3aa: CASSNSEGGNEQFF
v_gene: TRBV7-8; d_gene: TRBD1; j_gene: TRBJ2-3; abundance: few; CDR3nt: TGTGCCAGCAGCGATCGGACAGGGGGCTCAGATACGCAGTATTTT; CDR3aa: CASSDRTGGSDTQYF
v_gene: TRBV11-2; d_gene: .; j_gene: TRBJ1-1; abundance: .; CDR3nt: TGTGCCAGCAGCCTAGGGGCGAACGCTGAAGCTTTCTTT; CDR3aa: CASSLGANAEAFF
v_gene: TRBV11-2; d_gene: TRBD2; j_gene: TRBJ2-7; abundance: .; CDR3nt: TGTACCAGCACCTCAGATTGGGTCAGTCTAGCGGGTCCCTACGAGCAGTACTTC; CDR3aa: CTSTSDWVSLAGPYEQYF
v_gene: TRBV2; d_gene: .; j_gene: TRBJ2-4; abundance: many; CDR3nt: TGTGCCAGCAGTGATGGGTCAAACCAGTACTTC; CDR3aa: CASSDGSNQYF
v_gene: TRBV11-2; d_gene: .; j_gene: TRBJ1-1; abundance: .; CDR3nt: TGTGCAAGCAGGACTGCAGGGTTAGGCCGAATGAACAGTGAAGCTTTCTTT; CDR3aa: CASRTAGLGRMNSEAFF
v_gene: TRBV11-2; d_gene: .; j_gene: TRBJ2-7; abundance: .; CDR3nt: TGTACCTGCAGCTCCTCCTACGAGCAGTACTTC; CDR3aa: CTCSSSYEQYF
v_gene: TRBV4-1; d_gene: TRBD1; j_gene: TRBJ2-1; abundance: .; CDR3nt: TGCGCCAGCGACCTCACACAGGGGGCTGGGGTATACAATGAGCGGTTCTTC; CDR3aa: CASDLTQGAGVYNERFF
v_gene: TRBV15; d_gene: .; j_gene: TRBJ2-7; abundance: few; CDR3nt: TGTGCCACCAGCCCTAGCCCTTCGAGCTCCTACGAGCAGTACTTC; CDR3aa: CATSPSPSSSYEQYF
v_gene: TRBV12-3/TRBV12-4; d_gene: .; j_gene: TRBJ2-1; abundance: .; CDR3nt: TGTGCCAGCAGACGGGGGGCAACTGAGAAGTTCTTC; CDR3aa: CASRRGATEKFF
v_gene: TRBV7-8; d_gene: .; j_gene: TRBJ2-5; abundance: .; CDR3nt: TGTGCCAGCAGCCCGTCCGGGACCCACACAGGAGAGACCCAGTACTTC; CDR3aa: CASSPSGTHTGETQYF
v_gene: TRBV14; d_gene: TRBD2; j_gene: TRBJ2-2; abundance: few; CDR3nt: TGTGCCAGCAGCCTAGGGACTAGCGGGGCCGGGGTGCTGTTTTTT; CDR3aa: CASSLGTSGAGVLFF
v_gene: TRBV11-2; d_gene: .; j_gene: TRBJ2-3; abundance: once; CDR3nt: TGTGCAAGCAGCTTAGATCGGCACTATACGCAGTATTTT; CDR3aa: CASSLDRHYTQYF
v_gene: TRBV6-5; d_gene: .; j_gene: TRBJ2-2; abundance: .; CDR3nt: TGTGCCAGCAATAAAATTCCGGACAGCACCAGGGAGCTGTTATTT; CDR3aa: CASNKIPDSTRELLF
v_gene: TRBV11-1; d_gene: .; j_gene: TRBJ1-1; abundance: .; CDR3nt: TGTGCCAGCAGCCTACGGGTAATGGCTGTAGCTTTCTTT; CDR3aa: CASSLRVMAVAFF
v_gene: TRBV7-9; d_gene: .; j_gene: TRBJ1-2; abundance: few; CDR3nt: TGTGCCAGCAGCTTAGCACAGTATGGCTACACCTTC; CDR3aa: CASSLAQYGYTF
v_gene: TRBV12-3/TRBV12-4; d_gene: .; j_gene: TRBJ1-6; abundance: many; CDR3nt: TGTGCCAGCAGTTCTGCAGCTTATAATTCACCCCTCCACTTT; CDR3aa: CASSSAAYNSPLHF
v_gene: TRBV11-2; d_gene: TRBD2; j_gene: TRBJ2-2; abundance: many; CDR3nt: TGTGCCAGCAGCTCCCGTAGCGGGAGGAGGGGCACCGGGGAGCTGTTTTTT; CDR3aa: CASSSRSGRRGTGELFF
v_gene: TRBV11-3; d_gene: .; j_gene: TRBJ2-5; abundance: .; CDR3nt: TGTGCAAGCAGCTACCGTCAGGGGTACCAAGAGACCCAGTACTTC; CDR3aa: CASSYRQGYQETQYF
v_gene: TRBV7-9; d_gene: .; j_gene: TRBJ2-7; abundance: few; CDR3nt: TGTGCCAGCGGGCAGGGCTCCTACGAGCAGTACTTC; CDR3aa: CASGQGSYEQYF
v_gene: TRBV5-1; d_gene: .; j_gene: TRBJ2-1; abundance: .; CDR3nt: TGCGCCAACAGCTTGGGGCCCCTGGGGGGTGAGCAGTTCTTC; CDR3aa: CANSLGPLGGEQFF
v_gene: TRBV6-4; d_gene: TRBD2; j_gene: TRBJ2-1; abundance: few; CDR3nt: TGTGCCAGCAGTGCCGGACTAGCGGGACACAATGAGCAGTTCTTC; CDR3aa: CASSAGLAGHNEQFF
v_gene: TRBV5-1; d_gene: .; j_gene: TRBJ2-3; abundance: .; CDR3nt: TGCGCCAGCAAAGTAGGACCTAGCACAGATACGCAGTATTTT; CDR3aa: CASKVGPSTDTQYF
v_gene: TRBV30; d_gene: .; j_gene: TRBJ2-3; abundance: few; CDR3nt: TGTGCCTGGAGCTTGGGTCGACAACCAAGCGATACGCAGTATTTT; CDR3aa: CAWSLGRQPSDTQYF
v_gene: TRBV5-4; d_gene: .; j_gene: TRBJ1-1; abundance: few; CDR3nt: TGTGCCAGCAGCTTGAATTTGGCCGTGAACACTGAAGCTTTCTTT; CDR3aa: CASSLNLAVNTEAFF
v_gene: TRBV11-2; d_gene: TRBD2; j_gene: TRBJ2-3; abundance: .; CDR3nt: TGTGCCAGCAACTTGCCGGGACTAGCGGGAGACACAGATACGCAGTATTTT; CDR3aa: CASNLPGLAGDTDTQYF
v_gene: TRBV5-6; d_gene: TRBD2; j_gene: TRBJ2-1; abundance: many; CDR3nt: TGTGCCAGCAGCTTGTTAGGACTAGCGGACAATGAGCAGTTCTTC; CDR3aa: CASSLLGLADNEQFF
v_gene: TRBV19; d_gene: TRBD2; j_gene: TRBJ2-3; abundance: few; CDR3nt: TGTGCCAGTAGTTCCCCTCCTAGCGGGAGCCCAGATACGCAGTATTTT; CDR3aa: CASSSPPSGSPDTQYF
v_gene: TRBV6-5; d_gene: TRBD2; j_gene: TRBJ2-1; abundance: .; CDR3nt: TGTGCCGGCAGTTACTCGACTAGCGGGAGGGCCAATGGGCAGTTCTTC; CDR3aa: CAGSYSTSGRANGQFF
v_gene: TRBV7-9; d_gene: .; j_gene: TRBJ2-7; abundance: .; CDR3nt: TGTGCCAGCAGCTTAGTGGGCAGAGCCTACGAGCAGTACTTC; CDR3aa: CASSLVGRAYEQYF
v_gene: TRBV7-9; d_gene: TRBD1; j_gene: TRBJ2-5; abundance: .; CDR3nt: TGTGCCAGCAGCCGGGGACAGGGGGAGGCCCAGTACTTC; CDR3aa: CASSRGQGEAQYF
v_gene: TRBV5-6; d_gene: TRBD1; j_gene: TRBJ2-1; abundance: .; CDR3nt: TGTGCCAGCAGCTTGGCCACAGGGGTCTCCTACAATGAGCAGTTCTTC; CDR3aa: CASSLATGVSYNEQFF
v_gene: TRBV6-6; d_gene: .; j_gene: TRBJ1-5; abundance: many; CDR3nt: TGTGCCAGCATATGGGGGTTGAGTGTGGGGGGTAATCAGCCCCAGCATTTT; CDR3aa: CASIWGLSVGGNQPQHF
v_gene: TRBV11-2; d_gene: TRBD2; j_gene: TRBJ2-3; abundance: few; CDR3nt: TGTGCCAGCAGCTTAAGGGGACTAACGTACGCTTCAGATACGCAGTATTTT; CDR3aa: CASSLRGLTYASDTQYF